The T cell receptor (beta chain) under discussion was sequenced for a study of cytomegalovirus exposure and HLA in healthy donors. Both 60 Vbeta primers and 13 Jbeta primers went into the PCR. Only in-frame clones appear in the TCRdb table, and some are missing; sequencing was by immunoSEQ multiplex PCR. The sample includes more than 200,000 clones, over 75% seen only once; the top ten take over 1%. This sequence originates from a human donor in good health. Sequencing was done on a sample of PBMCs.

CDR3 DNA sequence: TGTGCCAGCAGCCCCGCGGGAGAGGGCAAAAACATTCAGTACTTC. Translated, it gives CASSPAGEGKNIQYF. The rearrangement uses TRBV4-2 and TRBJ2-4; TRBD2 matches at 7 bases. In germline, CDR1 is LGHNA, CDR2 YNFKEQ. V gave up 4 bases and J gave up 3 bases; unmatched junction bases: 6. This CDR3 comprises 15 residues.